This TCR beta chain was identified during a study of beta chain features in type 1 diabetes (dated by TCRdb to 2017 to 2018). Concerning the study at large: Mean age, gender distribution, total cell number and subset yield did not differ between patients and healthy donors. A total of some 100,000,000 sorted cells were examined across all samples, and a strong correlation was observed between cell number per subset and RNA yield. The study compared TCRB repertoires of sorted circulating CD4+ T cell subsets between recently diagnosed type 1 diabetes patients and matched healthy donors. Whereas all 30 or so donors provided naive and central memory subsets, regulatory and stem cell-like memory subsets were isolated from just 8 patients and roughly eight healthy donors.

Regarding this clone: It has no known antigen specificity. No much larger clonotype is one base removed from it; base qualities were not supplied.

The research as a whole found: Sequencing cDNA rather than genomic DNA could over-represent highly expressing activated cells, although activation and CD3 levels did not differ between groups. In all four CD4+ subsets, TCRB CDR3 length was moderately but significantly shorter in type 1 diabetes patients. Naive, central memory and regulatory TCRB repertoires appeared more similar among patients than among healthy donors. PCR might favor shorter templates, but patient and control samples were amplified and corrected together, so any skew would affect both groups equally. At VDJ recombination sites, type 1 diabetes patients had fewer insertions and more deleted nucleotides, which implies abnormalities in thymic rearrangement. Because small numbers of individuals were included in the HLA sub-analyses, any influence of HLA type on TCRB rearrangement was left unresolved.

Germline trimming: 3 bases from V, 4 bases from J; junction bases outside gene matches: 5. Reading the germline V gene gives CDR1 SGDLS and CDR2 YYNGEE. The CDR3 contains 15 residues, cysteine and phenylalanine counted. The CDR3 DNA has 45 bases and is translated from base 1. Each donor gave one peripheral blood draw, roughly 0.11 L on average, collected into heparinised tubes. A BD FACSAria II was used to sort naive, central memory, regulatory and stem cell-like memory CD4+ T cells with a panel that included CD45RO, CCR7, CD25, CD127, CD95 and CD27. Purity was above 95% for every sorted population. PBMCs were separated immediately by Lymphoprep density gradient centrifugation and were stained directly, without being cultured. So that batch effects would be minimized, each experiment stained and sorted samples in pairs, pairing one healthy donor with one patient. The entire isolated RNA was reverse transcribed using the High Capacity cDNA Reverse Transcription Kit, and thus expressed TCRB transcripts were sequenced. Deep immunoSEQ sequencing was performed on naive, central memory and regulatory T cell samples, with an average of about 3.6 million total reads per sample. Sorted cells were lysed in RLT buffer and RNA was extracted with DNase-treated RNeasy Micro or Mini kits, depending on cell number. Each cell subset was processed on its own to prevent cross-contamination, while patient and healthy donor samples were processed together. The immunoSEQ multiplex PCR was used to amplify TCRB sequences from cDNA, yielding 87-bp fragments that span the CDR3 region. The amplicons were sequenced using the Illumina HiSeq platform. Per the authors' processing: PCR bias was corrected computationally using synthetic template baselines, and reads within Hamming distance 2 were collapsed, with unmergeable singletons discarded. Reads were aligned against IMGT so that V, D and J genes, CDR3 length and insertions or deletions at six rearrangement sites could be assigned. Within each subset, clonotype counts were normalized to sorted cell number, and only after that were true diversity and Gini coefficients computed with the tcR R package. The overlap coefficient, calculated on TCRB nucleotide sequences, was used to measure repertoire sharing. Out-of-frame TCRB sequences from naive cells were analyzed as a proxy for the pre-selection repertoire. Not all clones reach the TCRdb copy of this immuneACCESS table, which keeps in-frame sequences only. Checked studies attribute under half of the gap to unresolved V genes and leave the rest unexplained. V, J and clone size reflect that table, while D and trimming were determined from the DNA. This sample is represented by 350,000 to 450,000 clones; more than 12% of them were singletons. The leading ten clones occupy approximately 0.019% of the sample.

Here the chain combines TRBV9 and TRBJ2-1, with TRBD2 matching 9 junction bases. The clonotype was recovered from a woman aged 18-30 years in good health. Sequencing was carried out using naive CD4+ T cells from blood. According to the study, the label for this sample's cell subset or site signals: true naive CD4+ T cells. The sequenced DNA: TGTGCCAGCAGCGCCCTAGCGGGATTATACAATGAGCAGTTCTTC. It is translated as CASSALAGLYNEQFF. Where the CDR3 stops, the reference TRBV9 and TRBJ2-1 genes take over; the full variable domain is DSGVTQTPKHLITATGQRVTLRCSPRSGDLSVYWYQQSLDQGLQFLIQYYNGEERAKGNILERFSAQQFPDLHSELNLSSLELGDSALYFCASSALAGLYNEQFFGPGTRLTVL.